The source of this TCR beta chain is a study of shared clonotypes between healthy human individuals (TCRdb year 2020). Context from the whole study: Three men and two women, aged 18 to 49 years, made up the cohort. For each donor, three plates each were used for CD4 naive and CD4 memory, two plates were used for CD8 naive, and one plate was used for CD8 memory. The study deeply sequenced blood TCR repertoires of five healthy adults to estimate repertoire size and the extent of clonotype sharing between individuals. Leukapheresis yielded between about 0.8 and 9.5 billion PBMCs per donor. To increase sequencing depth and limit assay-specific biases, TCR repertoire library preparation and sequencing were carried out by different laboratories using diverse techniques. What the work shows at the level of the full study, not this receptor alone: Higher generation probabilities were observed for clonotypes shared by all four sorted-subset donors than for non-shared clonotypes. Estimated clonotype richness was generally larger for naive than for memory subsets. Even with the large sequencing depth, rarefaction of the sorted-subset datasets indicated that sequencing was incomplete. Because the study included a small number of donors, the genetic and exposure-history diversity represented was limited. About 4.5% of naive CD4, roughly 3.6% of naive CD8, approximately 2% of memory CD4, and less than 0.45% of memory CD8 clonotypes were shared across several donors. Sampling was restricted to blood, and TCR repertoires in tissue are likely to differ from TCR repertoires in blood. Pairwise subsampling indicated that sequencing depth was expected to affect the degree of clonotype sharing among donors.

TCR CDR3 regions were amplified from genomic DNA by multiplex PCR using the deep immunoSEQ assay. Extracted genomic DNA from each cell subset was spread evenly across all wells of several immunoSEQ 96-well plates, with each plate serving as a replicate. For sorted subsets, each replicate PCR was loaded with about 200 ng genomic DNA, equivalent to 25,000 to 35,000 T cell genomes. Purified libraries were quantified with a Qubit 3.0 fluorometer, sized on a Bioanalyzer 2100, and re-quantified with the KAPA Library Quantification kit. Each immunoSEQ 96-well plate was sequenced on its own single-read 150-cycle Illumina NextSeq 550 flow cell. The study's own analysis went as follows. The immunoSEQ output contained only junctional sequences without quality scores, so filtering could not match that applied to full-length reads. To assign V/J genes and CDR3, sequences were annotated against IMGT germline references using PyIR, a Python wrapper for IgBLAST v1.9. Reads were filtered out if the reads had weak V/J assignments (E-value above 1e-6), no CDR3, stop codons, out-of-frame junctions, or ambiguous translated residues. V3J clonotypes were defined as sequences sharing the same inferred V gene, J gene, and CDR3 amino acid sequence. Percentage overlap between repertoires was computed as shared unique clonotypes divided by the size of the smaller repertoire. RTK rarefaction, the Chao1 estimator, and Recon v2.1 estimates of unobserved clonotypes were used to assess repertoire richness. For all TCRbeta clonotypes obtained by the gDNA method from a handful of donors, generation probabilities were computed with OLGA. This immuneACCESS table, as held by TCRdb, lists in-frame sequences with V and J called but not all clones. Of the missing ones, under half trace to an unresolved V gene in checked studies; the others have no known cause. The DNA gave D and trimming, while V, J and clone size come from that table. This sample holds 640,000 or so clones; 72% were observed only once. Of the sample, 1.8% is held by the ten largest clones.

Details on this clone: The specificity of this receptor is unknown. Base qualities are not recorded, but no much larger clone differs from it by a single base.

Healthy HIV-negative adults with no recently reported acute infections or vaccinations were included as donors. All donors were Caucasian adults living in Nashville, Tennessee, USA. CD4+ T cells were enriched by magnetic negative selection; naive cells were then positively selected on CD45RA, and the negative fraction formed the memory subset. Blood was obtained by leukapheresis, after which PBMCs were separated by Ficoll-Histopaque density gradient centrifugation and cryopreserved in liquid nitrogen vapor phase. Analytical flow cytometry was used to check the purity and quantity of each magnetically sorted T cell population. Each sorted fraction had its genomic DNA isolated and then quantified by UV absorbance on a Nanodrop 2000c. The sample taken for sequencing was memory CD4+ T cells sorted from blood. This specimen's cell subset or site label, interpreted: CD45RA-negative fraction. The sequence was collected from a woman aged 30 to 39 in good health.

The DNA reads as follows: TGTGCCAGCACAAGGACGGGAGGCGGTATGGAGACCCAGTACTTC. The translation is CASTRTGGGMETQYF. Rearrangement joined TRBV6-5 to TRBJ2-5; the central 7 bases match TRBD2. Ends trimmed: V by 7 bases, J by 5 bases; bases unmatched to a gene: 13. The CDR1 and CDR2 encoded by the germline V gene are MNHEY and SVGAGI. CDR3 length: 15 amino acids, cysteine to phenylalanine. Only the CDR3 DNA stays, 45 bases, in frame from base 1.